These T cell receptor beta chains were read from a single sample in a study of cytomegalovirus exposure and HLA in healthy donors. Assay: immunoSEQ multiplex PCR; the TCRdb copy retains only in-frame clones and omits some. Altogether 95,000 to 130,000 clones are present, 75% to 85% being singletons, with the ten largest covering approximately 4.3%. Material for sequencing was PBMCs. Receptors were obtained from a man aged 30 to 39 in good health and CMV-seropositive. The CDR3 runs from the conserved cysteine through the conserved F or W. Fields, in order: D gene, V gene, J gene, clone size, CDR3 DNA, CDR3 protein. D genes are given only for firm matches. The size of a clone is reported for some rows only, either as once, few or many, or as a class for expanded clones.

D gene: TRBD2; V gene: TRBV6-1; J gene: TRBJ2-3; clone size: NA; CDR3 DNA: TGTGCCAGCAGTGAATATCCTAGCGGGGCTAGCACAGATACGCAGTATTTT; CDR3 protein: CASSEYPSGASTDTQYF
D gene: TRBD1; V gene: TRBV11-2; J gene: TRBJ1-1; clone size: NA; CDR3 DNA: TGTGCCAGCAGCTTTTTGGCCGGGTCAGGGGGCACTGAAGCTTTCTTT; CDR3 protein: CASSFLAGSGGTEAFF
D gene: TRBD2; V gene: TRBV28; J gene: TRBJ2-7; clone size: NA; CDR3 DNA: TGTGCCAGCAGGGGAGCGGGAGGCTCTACGCAGCAGTACTTC; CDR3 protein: CASRGAGGSTQQYF
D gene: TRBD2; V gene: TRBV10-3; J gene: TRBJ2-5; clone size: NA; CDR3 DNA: TGTGCCATCAGTGAGGGTGGAGATAGCGGGAGGATGGAGACCCAGTACTTC; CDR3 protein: CAISEGGDSGRMETQYF
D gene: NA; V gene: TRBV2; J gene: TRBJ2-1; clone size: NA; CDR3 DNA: TGTGCCAGCCGACTGTACGACAGTTCCAATGAGCAGTTCTTC; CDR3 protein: CASRLYDSSNEQFF
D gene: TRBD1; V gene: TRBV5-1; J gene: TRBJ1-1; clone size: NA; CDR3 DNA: TGCGCCAGCAGCCAGGACAGGGTAAACACTGAAGCTTTCTTT; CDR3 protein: CASSQDRVNTEAFF
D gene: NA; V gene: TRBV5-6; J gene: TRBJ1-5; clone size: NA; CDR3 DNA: TGTGCCAGCAATTCGGGGGGGGCGGTAATCAATCAGCCCCAGCATTTT; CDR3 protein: CASNSGGAVINQPQHF
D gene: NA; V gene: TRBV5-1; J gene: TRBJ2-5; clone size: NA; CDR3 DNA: TGCGCCAGCAGCTTGCTTTCACTACAAGAGACCCAGTACTTC; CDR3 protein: CASSLLSLQETQYF
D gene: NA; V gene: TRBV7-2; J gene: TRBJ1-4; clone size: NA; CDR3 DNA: TGTGCCAGCAGCCCCTCCTTGGGCAGGACTAATGAAAAACTGTTTTTT; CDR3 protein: CASSPSLGRTNEKLFF
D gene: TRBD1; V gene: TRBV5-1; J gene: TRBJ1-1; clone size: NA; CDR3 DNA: TGCGCCAGCAGCCCATCGGGACAGACGGGGACTGAAGCTTTCTTT; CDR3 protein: CASSPSGQTGTEAFF
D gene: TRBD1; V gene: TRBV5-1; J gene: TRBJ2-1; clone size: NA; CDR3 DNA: TGCGCCAGCAGCCTGGTTGGGACGGGACAGAGGGATCATGAGCAGTTCTTC; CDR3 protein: CASSLVGTGQRDHEQFF
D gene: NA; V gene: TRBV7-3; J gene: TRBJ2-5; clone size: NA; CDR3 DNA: TGTGCCAGCAGCTTAGATCCAGGGGGGCAGGAGACCCAGTACTTC; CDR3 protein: CASSLDPGGQETQYF
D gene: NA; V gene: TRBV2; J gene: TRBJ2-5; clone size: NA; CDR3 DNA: TGTGCCAGCAGTGTTAACAGACAAGAGACCCAGTACTTC; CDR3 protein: CASSVNRQETQYF
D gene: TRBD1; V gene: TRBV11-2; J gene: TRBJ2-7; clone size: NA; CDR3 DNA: TGTGCCAGCAGCTCGTCAACCGGGACAGGGAGATCTTTGTACGAGCAGTACTTC; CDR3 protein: CASSSSTGTGRSLYEQYF
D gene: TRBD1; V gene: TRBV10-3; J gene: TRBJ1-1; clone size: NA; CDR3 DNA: TGTGCCATCAGTGAGTTAGGGGACAGGGGCACTGAAGCTTTCTTT; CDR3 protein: CAISELGDRGTEAFF
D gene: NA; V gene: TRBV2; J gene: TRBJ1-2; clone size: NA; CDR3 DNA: TGTGCCAGCAGTGGGCCGGGGGGCAGCGAGGGGTACACCTTC; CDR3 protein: CASSGPGGSEGYTF
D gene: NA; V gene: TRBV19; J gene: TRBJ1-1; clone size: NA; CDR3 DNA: TGTGCCCCCCCCCTAGGCACTGAAGCTTTCTTT; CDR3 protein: CAPPLGTEAFF
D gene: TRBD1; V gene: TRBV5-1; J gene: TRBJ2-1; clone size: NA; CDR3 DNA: TGCGCCAGCAGCTTACAGACAGGGGGAAATGAGCAGTTCTTC; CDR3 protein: CASSLQTGGNEQFF
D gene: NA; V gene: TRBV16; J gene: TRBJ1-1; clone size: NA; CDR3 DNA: TGTGCCAGCAGCTACGGGGGGGGCCAGGAGGGAGCTTTCTTT; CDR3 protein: CASSYGGGQEGAFF
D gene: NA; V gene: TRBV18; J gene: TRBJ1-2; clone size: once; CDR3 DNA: TGTGCCAGCTCACCAAGTGGGACATACTATGGCTACACCTTC; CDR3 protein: CASSPSGTYYGYTF
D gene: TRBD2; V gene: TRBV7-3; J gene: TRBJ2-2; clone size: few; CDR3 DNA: TGTGCCAGCAGCAGGAGCGGGGGTGACACCGGGGAGCTGTTTTTT; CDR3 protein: CASSRSGGDTGELFF
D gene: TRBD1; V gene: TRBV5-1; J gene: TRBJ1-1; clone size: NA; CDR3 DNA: TGCGCCAGCAGCTTGGTTTTCCAACAGGGGACAGCTTTCTTT; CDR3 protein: CASSLVFQQGTAFF
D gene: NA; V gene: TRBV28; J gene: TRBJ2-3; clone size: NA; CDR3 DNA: TGTGCCAGCAGGCTCGGGATTACGCAGTATTTT; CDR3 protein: CASRLGITQYF
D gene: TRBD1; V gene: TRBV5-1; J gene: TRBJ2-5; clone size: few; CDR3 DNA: TGCGCCAGCAGTCAGGGGGTGGCAGAGACCCAGTACTTC; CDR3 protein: CASSQGVAETQYF
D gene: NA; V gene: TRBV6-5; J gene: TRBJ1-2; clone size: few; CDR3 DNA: TGTGCCAGCAGCTCAAACCAGGGTAATGGCTACACCTTC; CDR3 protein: CASSSNQGNGYTF
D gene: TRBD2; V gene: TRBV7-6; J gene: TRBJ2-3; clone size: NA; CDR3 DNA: TGTGCCAGCAGACCCGGGACTAGCGGGGGGGCAGGTACAGATACGCAGTATTTT; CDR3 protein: CASRPGTSGGAGTDTQYF
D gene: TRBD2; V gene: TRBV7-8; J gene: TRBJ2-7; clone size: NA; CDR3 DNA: TGTGCCAGCAGCGAGCCGGGACTAGCGGATTACGAGCAGTACTTC; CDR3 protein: CASSEPGLADYEQYF
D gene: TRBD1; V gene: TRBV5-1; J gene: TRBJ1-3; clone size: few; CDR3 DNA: TGCGCCAGCAGCTCCGGACAGGGTGGGGATGGAAACACCATATATTTT; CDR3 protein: CASSSGQGGDGNTIYF
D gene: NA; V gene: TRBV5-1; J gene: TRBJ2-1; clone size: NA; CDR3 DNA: TGCGCCAGCAGCTTGGTCCCGGAGGGAGAGCAGTTCTTC; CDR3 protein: CASSLVPEGEQFF
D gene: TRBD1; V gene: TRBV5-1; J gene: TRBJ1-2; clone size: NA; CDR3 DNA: TGCGCCAGCAGGTCCGGGACAGCGACCAACTATGGCTACACCTTC; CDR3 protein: CASRSGTATNYGYTF
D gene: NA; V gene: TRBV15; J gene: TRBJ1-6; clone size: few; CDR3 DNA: TGTGCCACCAGCCCCCAAGGACAGCTATACAATTCACCCCTCCACTTT; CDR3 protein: CATSPQGQLYNSPLHF
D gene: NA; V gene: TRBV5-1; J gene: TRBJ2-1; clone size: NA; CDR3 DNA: TGCGCCAGCAGCTTGGGTAGCTGGTACAATGAGCAGTTCTTC; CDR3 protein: CASSLGSWYNEQFF
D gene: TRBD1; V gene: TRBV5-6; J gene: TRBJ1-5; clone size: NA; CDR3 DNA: TGTGCCAGCAGCACGACAGGGGGCGCAAGGCAGCCCCAGCATTTT; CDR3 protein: CASSTTGGARQPQHF
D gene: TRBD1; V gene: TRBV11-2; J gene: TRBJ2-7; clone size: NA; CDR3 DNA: TGTGCCAGCAGCTTAGGCCCGGGACAGCTTACCTACGAGCAGTACTTC; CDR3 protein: CASSLGPGQLTYEQYF
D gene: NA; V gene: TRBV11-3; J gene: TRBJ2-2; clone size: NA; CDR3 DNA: TGTGCCAGCAGCTTAATAGCGCACGGGGAGCTGTTTTTT; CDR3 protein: CASSLIAHGELFF
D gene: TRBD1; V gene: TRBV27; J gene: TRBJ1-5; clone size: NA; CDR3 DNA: TGTGCCAGCAGTTCCGGGACAGTAAGCCAGCCCCAGCATTTT; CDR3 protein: CASSSGTVSQPQHF
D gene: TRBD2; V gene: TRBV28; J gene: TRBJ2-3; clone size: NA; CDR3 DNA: TGTGCCAGCAGTTTAGGCGGGAGCCGCACAGATACGCAGTATTTT; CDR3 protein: CASSLGGSRTDTQYF
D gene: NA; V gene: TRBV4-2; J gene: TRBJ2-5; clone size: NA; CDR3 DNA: TGTGCCAGCAGCCAACCAGGGGGGCAAGAGACCCAGTACTTC; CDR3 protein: CASSQPGGQETQYF
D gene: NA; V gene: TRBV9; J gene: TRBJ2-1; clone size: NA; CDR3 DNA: TGTGCCAGCAGCGTAGAAATAGGGGTGGGGTACAATGAGCAGTTCTTC; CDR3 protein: CASSVEIGVGYNEQFF
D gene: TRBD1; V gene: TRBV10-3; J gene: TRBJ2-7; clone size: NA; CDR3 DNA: TGTGCCACCACACGTTACTGGGACAGGGGAGACGAGCAGTACTTC; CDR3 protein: CATTRYWDRGDEQYF
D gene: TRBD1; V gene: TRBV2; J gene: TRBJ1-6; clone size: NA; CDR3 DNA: TGTGCCAGCAGGGACAGGAGCGGAGGGGATTCACCCCTCCACTTT; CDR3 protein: CASRDRSGGDSPLHF
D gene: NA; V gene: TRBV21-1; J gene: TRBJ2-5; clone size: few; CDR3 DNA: TGTGCCAGCAGCTTCCGGGACAGGGTAGTCGGGTTTGAAGAGACCCAGTACTTC; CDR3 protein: CASSFRDRVVGFEETQYF
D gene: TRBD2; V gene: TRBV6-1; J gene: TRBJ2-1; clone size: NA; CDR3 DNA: TGTGCCAGCGAACGGCGGGAGTACAGCGAGCAGTTCTTC; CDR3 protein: CASERREYSEQFF
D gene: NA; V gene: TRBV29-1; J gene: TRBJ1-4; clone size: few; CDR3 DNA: TGCAGCGTTGAAAAGGCCGGGACAAGCCAACGGGAAAAACTGTTTTTT; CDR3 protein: CSVEKAGTSQREKLFF
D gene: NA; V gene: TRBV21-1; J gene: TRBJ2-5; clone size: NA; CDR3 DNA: TGTGCCAGCAGCAAAGCGCTTCGACAGGGCGGAGAGACCCAGTACTTC; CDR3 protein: CASSKALRQGGETQYF
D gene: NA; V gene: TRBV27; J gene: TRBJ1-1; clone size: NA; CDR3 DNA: TGTGCCAGCACCCCCTGGGGGGGAACTGAAGCTTTCTTT; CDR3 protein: CASTPWGGTEAFF
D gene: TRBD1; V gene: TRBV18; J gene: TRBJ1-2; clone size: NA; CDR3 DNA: TGTGCCAGCTCACGAAGCGTTGGACAGGCATCCTCTAACTATGGCTACACCTTC; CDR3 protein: CASSRSVGQASSNYGYTF
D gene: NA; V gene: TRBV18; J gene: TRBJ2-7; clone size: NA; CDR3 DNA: TGTGCCAGCTCATCCGCGTTTGGGGGCGGGTACGAGCAGTACTTC; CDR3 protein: CASSSAFGGGYEQYF
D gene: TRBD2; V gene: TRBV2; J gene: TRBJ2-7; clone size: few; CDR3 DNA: TGTGCAAGCAACCCGACTAGCGGGAGACCAGCCTACGAGCAGTACTTC; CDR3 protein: CASNPTSGRPAYEQYF
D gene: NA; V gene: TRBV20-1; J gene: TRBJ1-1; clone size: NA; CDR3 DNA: TGCAGTGCGAGAGACTACACTGAAGCTTTCTTT; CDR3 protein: CSARDYTEAFF
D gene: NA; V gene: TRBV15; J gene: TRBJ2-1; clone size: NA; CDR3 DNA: TGTGCCACCAGCAGAGGTATTGGCGACAGTAACAATGAGCAGTTCTTC; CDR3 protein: CATSRGIGDSNNEQFF
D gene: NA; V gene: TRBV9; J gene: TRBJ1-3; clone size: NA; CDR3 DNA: TGTGCCAGCAGCCTCGCAGGAGGTTCTGGAAACACCATATATTTT; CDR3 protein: CASSLAGGSGNTIYF
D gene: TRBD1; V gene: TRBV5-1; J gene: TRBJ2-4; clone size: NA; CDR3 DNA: TGCGCCAGCAGCTACTCAGGGGGCTTAGCCAAAAACATTCAGTACTTC; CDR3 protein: CASSYSGGLAKNIQYF